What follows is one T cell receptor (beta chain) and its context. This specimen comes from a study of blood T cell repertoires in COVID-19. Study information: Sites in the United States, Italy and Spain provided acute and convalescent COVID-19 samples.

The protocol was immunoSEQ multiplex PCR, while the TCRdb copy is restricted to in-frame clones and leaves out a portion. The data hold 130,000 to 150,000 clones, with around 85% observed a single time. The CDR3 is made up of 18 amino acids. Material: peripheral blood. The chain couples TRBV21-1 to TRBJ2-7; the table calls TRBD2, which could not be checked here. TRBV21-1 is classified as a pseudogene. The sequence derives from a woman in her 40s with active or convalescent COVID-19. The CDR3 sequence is CASSTTGITGQNFYEQYF. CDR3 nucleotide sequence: TGTGCCAGCAGCACAACCGGGATTACCGGGCAGAATTTCTACGAGCAGTACTTC.